The 12 T cell receptor beta chains below come from one sample, sequenced in a study of OX40 agonist ivuxolimab in advanced cancers. Data came from immunoSEQ multiplex PCR; TCRdb stores just in-frame clones and leaves some out. The sample lists roughly 100,000 clones; about 84% were seen once. The material sequenced was CD4+ or CD8+ T cells sorted from blood, taken in a trial of the OX40 agonist ivuxolimab. These receptors all stem from an adult with an advanced solid tumor such as melanoma, head and neck, liver or kidney cancer.

This clone appeared a few times. The V call is TRBV19, the J call TRBJ1-5; D unclear. The CDR3 has 15 residues. Germline V gene lookup returns CDR1 LNHDA and CDR2 SQIVND (reference sequence). Trimming pared 5 bases from V and 4 bases from J, leaving 15 bases between. The CDR3 region has the DNA TGTGCCAGTAGTCCCCGAGGACGGAGGAATCAGCCCCAGCATTTT. Translated: CASSPRGRRNQPQHF.

This chain uses TRBV27 with TRBJ2-3; D possibly matches TRBD1 or TRBD2 (5 bases each). Germline V lookup: CDR1 MNHEY, CDR2 SMNVEV (reference sequence). The CDR3 length is 15 residues. V was shortened by 2 bases and J by 0 bases, with 9 bases between the two germline ends. CDR3 nucleotide sequence: TGTGCCAGCAGTTTAATCGGGGCTAGCACAGATACGCAGTATTTT. Its protein product is CASSLIGASTDTQYF.

This clone is a singleton in its sample. The chain employs TRBV4-1 and TRBJ2-3, with 13 bases that match TRBD2. CDR1 MGHRA and CDR2 YSYEKL come from the germline V gene. Trimming at V came to 5 bases and at J to 0 bases, leaving 5 bases not matched to a gene. The CDR3 covers 17 residues. CDR3 loop: CASSRLAGGSSTDTQYF. For the CDR3, the DNA is TGCGCCAGCAGCAGACTAGCGGGGGGATCTAGCACAGATACGCAGTATTTT.

The chain joins TRBV7-9 to TRBJ2-7; 13 bases fit TRBD2. The J segment lost 0 bases and the V segment lost 2 bases, leaving 7 bases of the junction unmatched. From germline, CDR1 is SEHNR and CDR2 FQNEAQ (reference sequence). The CDR3 is 18 amino acids. The CDR3 loop reads CASSLKTSGRTLSYEQYF. Here the CDR3 DNA reads TGTGCCAGCAGCTTAAAGACTAGCGGGAGGACCCTCTCCTACGAGCAGTACTTC.

This clone came up once. The chain joins TRBV9 to TRBJ2-5, with TRBD2 matching 13 bases. Trimming removed 1 base from V and 5 bases from J; junction bases left unmatched: 2. From germline, CDR1 is SGDLS and CDR2 YYNGEE. This CDR3 contains 15 residues. The CDR3 here is CASSVTSGGAETQYF. The CDR3 DNA follows: TGTGCCAGCAGCGTAACTAGCGGGGGGGCGGAGACCCAGTACTTC.

The rearrangement uses TRBV27 and TRBJ1-1; unclear D gene. The germline V gene encodes CDR1 MNHEY and CDR2 SMNVEV (reference sequence). CDR3 length: 13 amino acids. V was trimmed by 6 bases and J by 0 bases, leaving 8 bases between them. The CDR3: CASSLTMNTEAFF. CDR3 nucleotides: TGTGCCAGCAGCCTAACCATGAACACTGAAGCTTTCTTT.

The gene calls are TRBV10-1 and TRBJ1-1; TRBD1 agrees at 10 bases. CDR1 and CDR2 from the germline V gene are WNHNN and SYGVQD (reference sequence). The junction had 8 bases not matched to a gene; V was cut back by 2 bases and J by 11 bases. CDR3 length equals 14 residues. The CDR3 region is CASSEAGQGDRAFF. DNA for the CDR3: TGCGCCAGCAGTGAGGCTGGACAGGGGGATAGGGCTTTCTTT.

V is TRBV6-6 and J is TRBJ2-3; perhaps D is TRBD1 or TRBD2 (6 bases each). Germline V gene data show CDR1 as MNHNY and CDR2 as SVGAGI (reference sequence). This CDR3 has 14 amino acids. V lost 4 bases, J lost 6 bases, and 14 bases lay in between. This CDR3 is CASSLVGGRDTQYF. DNA for the CDR3: TGTGCCAGCAGTTTAGTTGGGGGGCGGGATACGCAGTATTTT.

The V call is TRBV4-1, the J call TRBJ1-5; TRBD1 might be the D (6 bases). Germline-derived CDR1 and CDR2 are MGHRA and YSYEKL. This CDR3 has 15 residues. V was cut by 6 bases and J by 0 bases, with 12 bases left in between. The DNA of the CDR3 is TGCGCCAGCAGAGAGGGGGATTATAGCAATCAGCCCCAGCATTTT. It specifies CASREGDYSNQPQHF.

This rearrangement joins TRBV28 to TRBJ2-7, with 7 bases matching TRBD2. V was pared by 5 bases and J by 2 bases, with 6 bases of the junction left unmatched. Germline V gene sequence: CDR1 MDHEN, CDR2 SYDVKM. CDR3 size: 14 residues. The CDR3 region has the DNA TGTGCCAGCAGTGAGCGACTAGCCACCTACGAGCAGTACTTC. Amino acids: CASSERLATYEQYF.

This chain links TRBV18 with TRBJ1-1; 7 positions match TRBD1. Trimming at V came to 5 bases and at J to 5 bases, leaving 8 bases not matched to a gene. This CDR3 comprises 14 residues. The V gene's germline CDR1 is KGHSH and CDR2 LQKENI. CDR3 residues: CASSVQGESTEAFF. CDR3 coding DNA: TGTGCCAGCTCAGTGCAGGGGGAGAGTACTGAAGCTTTCTTT. Looking up the rest from reference TRBV18 and TRBJ1-1 gives the full variable domain: NAGVMQNPRHLVRRRGQEARLRCSPMKGHSHVYWYRQLPEEGLKFMVYLQKENIIDESGMPKERFSAEFPKEGPSILRIQQVVRGDSAAYFCASSVQGESTEAFFGQGTRLTVV.

This clone was seen a few times. The V call is TRBV7-9, the J call TRBJ1-2; 8 positions match TRBD1. Unmatched junction bases numbered 7, after V lost 5 bases and J lost 5 bases. CDR3 length equals 14 residues. CDR1 and CDR2 (germline): SEHNR, FQNEAQ (reference sequence). The CDR3, as DNA: TGTGCCAGCAGCCCAGGGGGCGCGAGGTATGGCTACACCTTC. This sequence encodes CASSPGGARYGYTF.